This T cell receptor beta chain appears in the sequencing data of a study of long-term antiretroviral therapy in people with HIV. Points from the study as a whole: Relative to transplant donor controls, diversity remained lower despite increasing after ART. Whereas controls had wider CDR3 length ranges, HIV repertoires had narrower ones.

As to this clone: The antigen is undetermined.

Germline CDR1 SGHKS, CDR2 YYEKEE (reference sequence). The CDR3 totals 11 residues. V was pared by 6 bases and J by 6 bases, with 7 bases between. Participants living with HIV all received treatment in the United States. The assay used was immunoSEQ (version v3.0), run at survey level. Here immunoSEQ multiplex PCR was the method, and the copy in TCRdb shows in-frame clones only, minus some. This sample has around 26,000 clones, with around three quarters found just once. The chain recombines TRBV5-5 with TRBJ2-1, with no clear D. Sequenced material: unsorted PBMCs, taken 1.2 years after starting antiretroviral therapy. This receptor was taken from a woman aged 40 to 50 with HIV. The chain's CDR3 is CASILRNEQFF. CDR3 in DNA: TGTGCCAGCATCCTGCGCAATGAGCAGTTCTTC. The full variable domain, in which reference TRBV5-5 and TRBJ2-1 provide the parts outside the CDR3, is DAGVTQSPTHLIKTRGQQVTLRCSPISGHKSVSWYQQVLGQGPQFIFQYYEKEERGRGNFPDRFSARQFPNYSSELNVNALLLGDSALYLCASILRNEQFFGPGTRLTVL.